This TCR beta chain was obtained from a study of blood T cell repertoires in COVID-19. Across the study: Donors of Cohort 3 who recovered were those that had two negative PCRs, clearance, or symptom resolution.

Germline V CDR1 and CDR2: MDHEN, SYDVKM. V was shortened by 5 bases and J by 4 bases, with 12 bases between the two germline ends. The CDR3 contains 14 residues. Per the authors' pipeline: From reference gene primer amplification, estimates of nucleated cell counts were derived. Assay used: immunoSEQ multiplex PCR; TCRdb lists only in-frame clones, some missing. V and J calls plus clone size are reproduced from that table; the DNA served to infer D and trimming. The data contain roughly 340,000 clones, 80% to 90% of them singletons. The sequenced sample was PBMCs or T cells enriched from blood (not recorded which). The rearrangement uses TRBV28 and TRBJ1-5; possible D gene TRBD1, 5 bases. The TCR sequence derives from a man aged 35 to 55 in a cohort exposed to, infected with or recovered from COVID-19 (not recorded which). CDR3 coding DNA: TGTGCCAGCAGTGGAGGGACTGGGAATCAGCCCCAGCATTTT. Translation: CASSGGTGNQPQHF.